The rows below give T cell receptor beta chains drawn from one sample of a study of T cells in Graves' hyperthyroidism and ophthalmopathy. TCRdb used MiXCR to reprocess the multiplex PCR reads, holding one entry per CDR3 protein. The table includes about 740,000 distinct CDR3 sequences, approximately 14% detected once. The sequencing input was blood. The receptors originated from a woman aged 18-29 years with Graves' hyperthyroidism. The CDR3 runs from the conserved cysteine through the conserved F or W. Each record gives: D gene, V gene, J gene, clone size, CDR3 protein. A D gene is named only where the DNA matches it firmly. Some rows mark clone size as missing; the rest say once, few, many or name a class of expanded clone.

>.|TRBV25-1|TRBJ2-2|.
CASSYPSGELFF
>TRBD1|TRBV7-2|TRBJ2-7|few
CASSLRLGTGTYEQYF
>TRBD2|TRBV10-1|TRBJ2-1|.
CASRRTRSSLFFPEQFF
>TRBD1|TRBV3-1|TRBJ1-2|.
CASSQPPGQGGYGYTF
>.|TRBV5-5|TRBJ2-7|many
CASSLEMQGAWEQYF
>.|TRBV7-9|TRBJ2-1|many
CASSSDVFVNEQFF
>.|TRBV4-2|TRBJ2-3|.
CASSQDNTDTQYF
>.|TRBV19|TRBJ2-2|few
CASVRGDSTGELFF
>.|TRBV24-1|TRBJ2-2|.
CATENRRGELFF
>.|TRBV4-3|TRBJ2-7|.
CVSINLRHSYEQYF
>.|TRBV7-8|TRBJ2-3|many
CASSLAGSGNTQYF
>.|TRBV7-3|TRBJ2-5|many
CATAHQETQYF
>TRBD2|TRBV20-1|TRBJ2-1|few
CSARREGHHEQFF
>TRBD1|TRBV12-3/TRBV12-4|TRBJ1-1|many
CASSIAGTGGNTEAFF
>.|TRBV7-9|TRBJ2-7|many
CASSRNGPYEQYF
>TRBD1|TRBV5-5|TRBJ1-2|many
CASSARGANLYGYTF
>TRBD2|TRBV7-2|TRBJ2-1|.
CASSLALAGGNEQFF
>.|TRBV19|TRBJ1-1|.
CASSRGGGGWKDEAFF
>.|TRBV19|TRBJ1-4|.
CASNRRVDEKLFF
>.|TRBV5-1|TRBJ2-5|.
CASKDETQYF
>TRBD1|TRBV29-1|TRBJ1-1|.
CSVDRTGTEAFF
>.|TRBV10-2|TRBJ2-1|.
CAPHRVEPATLQNEQFF
>.|TRBV18|TRBJ2-1|many
CASSPQQSGTSYNEQFF
>.|TRBV14|TRBJ2-1|many
CASSQGWGQGYNEQFF
>.|TRBV18|TRBJ2-1|.
CASSPTGPGVADEQFF
>.|TRBV19|TRBJ1-2|few
CASSLREGRYGYTF